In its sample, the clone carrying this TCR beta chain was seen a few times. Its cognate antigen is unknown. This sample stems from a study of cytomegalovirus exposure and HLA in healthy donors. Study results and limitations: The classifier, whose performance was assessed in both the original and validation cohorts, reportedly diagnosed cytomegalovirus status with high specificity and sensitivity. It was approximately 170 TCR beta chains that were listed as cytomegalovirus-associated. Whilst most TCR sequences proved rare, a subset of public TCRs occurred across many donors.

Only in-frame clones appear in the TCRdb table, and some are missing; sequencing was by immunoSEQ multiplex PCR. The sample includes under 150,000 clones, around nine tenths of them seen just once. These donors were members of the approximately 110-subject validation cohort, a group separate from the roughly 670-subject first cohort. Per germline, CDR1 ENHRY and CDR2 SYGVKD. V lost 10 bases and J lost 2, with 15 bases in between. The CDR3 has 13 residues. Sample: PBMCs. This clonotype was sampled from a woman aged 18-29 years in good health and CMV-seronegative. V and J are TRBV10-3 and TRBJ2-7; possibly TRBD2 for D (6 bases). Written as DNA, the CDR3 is TGTGCCACAGGGTCATCGGGGGCCTACGAGCAGTACTTC. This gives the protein CATGSSGAYEQYF.